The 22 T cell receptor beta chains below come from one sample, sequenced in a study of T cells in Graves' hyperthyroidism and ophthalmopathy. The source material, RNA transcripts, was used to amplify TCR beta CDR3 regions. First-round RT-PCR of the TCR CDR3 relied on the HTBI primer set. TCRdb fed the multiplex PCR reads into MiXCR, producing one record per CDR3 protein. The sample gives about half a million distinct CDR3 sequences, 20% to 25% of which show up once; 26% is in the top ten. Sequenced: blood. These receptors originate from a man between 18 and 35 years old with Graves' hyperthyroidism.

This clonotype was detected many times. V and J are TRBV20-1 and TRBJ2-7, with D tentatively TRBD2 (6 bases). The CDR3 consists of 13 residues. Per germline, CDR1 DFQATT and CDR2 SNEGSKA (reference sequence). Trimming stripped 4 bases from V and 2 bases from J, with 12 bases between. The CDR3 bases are TGCAGTGCTATCGTACGGGGGACCTACGAGCAGTACTTC. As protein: CSAIVRGTYEQYF.

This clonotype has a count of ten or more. Written as DNA, the CDR3 is TGCAGTGCTAGTGGGGGGCGGGTCTATGGCTACACCTTC. This sequence encodes CSASGGRVYGYTF. The chain uses TRBV20-1 and TRBJ1-2, with a possible D match to TRBD1 (6 bases). In germline, CDR1 is DFQATT, CDR2 SNEGSKA (reference sequence). With 3 bases removed from V and 4 bases from J, the gap between germline ends came to 12 bases. There are 13 residues in the CDR3.

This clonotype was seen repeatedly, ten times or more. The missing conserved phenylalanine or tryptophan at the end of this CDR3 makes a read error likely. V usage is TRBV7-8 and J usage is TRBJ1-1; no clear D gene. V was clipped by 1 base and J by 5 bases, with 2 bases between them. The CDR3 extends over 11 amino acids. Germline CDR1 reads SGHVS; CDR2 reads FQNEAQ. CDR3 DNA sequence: TGTGCCAGCAGCTTAGGAACTGAAGCTTTCTCT. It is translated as CASSLGTEAFS.

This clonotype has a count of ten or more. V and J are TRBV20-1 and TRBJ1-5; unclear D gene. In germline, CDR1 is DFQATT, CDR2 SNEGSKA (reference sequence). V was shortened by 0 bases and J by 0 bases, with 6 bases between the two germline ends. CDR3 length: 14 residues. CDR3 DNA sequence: TGCAGTGCTAGAGATGGGTATAGCAATCAGCCCCAGCATTTT. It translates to CSARDGYSNQPQHF.

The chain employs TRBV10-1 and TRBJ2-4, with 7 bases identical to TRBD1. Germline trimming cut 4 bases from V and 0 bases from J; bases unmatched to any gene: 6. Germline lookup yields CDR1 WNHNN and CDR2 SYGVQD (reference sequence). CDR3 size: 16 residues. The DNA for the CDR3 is TGCGCCAGCAGTGGGGACAGAGTCATAGCCAAAAACATTCAGTACTTC. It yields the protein CASSGDRVIAKNIQYF.

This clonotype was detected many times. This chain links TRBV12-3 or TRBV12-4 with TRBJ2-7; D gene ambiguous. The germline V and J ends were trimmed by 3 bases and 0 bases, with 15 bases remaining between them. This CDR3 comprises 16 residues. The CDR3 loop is CASSLRRAASSYEQYF. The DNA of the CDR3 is TGTGCCAGCAGTTTGAGAAGGGCGGCCAGCTCCTACGAGCAGTACTTC.

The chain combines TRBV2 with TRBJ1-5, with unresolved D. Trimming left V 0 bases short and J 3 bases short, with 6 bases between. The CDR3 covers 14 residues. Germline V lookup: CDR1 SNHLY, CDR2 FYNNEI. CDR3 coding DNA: TGTGCCAGCAGTGAAGCTACTTTCAATCAGCCCCAGCATTTT. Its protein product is CASSEATFNQPQHF.

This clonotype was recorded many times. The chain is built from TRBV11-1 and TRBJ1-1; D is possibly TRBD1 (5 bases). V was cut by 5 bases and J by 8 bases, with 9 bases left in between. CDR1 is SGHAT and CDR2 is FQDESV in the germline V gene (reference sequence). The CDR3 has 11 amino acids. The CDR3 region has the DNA TGTGCCAGCAGCACCTCAGGGGAAGCTTTCTTT. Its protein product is CASSTSGEAFF.

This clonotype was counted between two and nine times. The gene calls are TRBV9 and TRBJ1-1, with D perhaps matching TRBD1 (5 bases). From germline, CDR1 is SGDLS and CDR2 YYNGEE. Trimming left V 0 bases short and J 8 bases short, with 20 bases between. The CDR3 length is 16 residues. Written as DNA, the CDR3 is TGTGCCAGCAGCGTAGGTTCAGGGTATTTGAACAAAGAAGCTTTCTTT. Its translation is CASSVGSGYLNKEAFF.

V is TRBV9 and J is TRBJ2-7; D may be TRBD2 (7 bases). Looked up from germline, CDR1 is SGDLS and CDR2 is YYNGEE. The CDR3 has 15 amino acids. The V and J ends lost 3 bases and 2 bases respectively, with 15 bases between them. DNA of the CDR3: TGTGCCAGCAGCGCCCCAAGGGGGGGTACCTACGAGCAGTACTTC. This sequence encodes CASSAPRGGTYEQYF.

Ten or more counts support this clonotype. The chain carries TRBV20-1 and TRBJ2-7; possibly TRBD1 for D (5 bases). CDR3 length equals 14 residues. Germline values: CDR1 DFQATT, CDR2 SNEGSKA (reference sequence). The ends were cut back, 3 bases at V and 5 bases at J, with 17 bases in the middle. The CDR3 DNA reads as TGCAGTGCTAGCGACAGAGCTTGGGCAGACGAGCAGTACTTC. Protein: CSASDRAWADEQYF.

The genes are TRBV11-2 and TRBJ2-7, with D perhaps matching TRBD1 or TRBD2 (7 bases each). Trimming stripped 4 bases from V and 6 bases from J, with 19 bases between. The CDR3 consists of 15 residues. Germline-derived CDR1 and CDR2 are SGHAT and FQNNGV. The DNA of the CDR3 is TGTGCCAGCAGCTCAGGGGGGGGTGGTTCTCTCGAGCAGTACTTC. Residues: CASSSGGGGSLEQYF.

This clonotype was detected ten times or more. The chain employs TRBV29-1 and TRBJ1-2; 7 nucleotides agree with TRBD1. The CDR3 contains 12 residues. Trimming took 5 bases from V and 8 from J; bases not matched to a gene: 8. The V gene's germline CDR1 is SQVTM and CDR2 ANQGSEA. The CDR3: CSVLTGMGGYTF. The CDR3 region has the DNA TGCAGCGTTCTGACAGGGATGGGCGGCTACACCTTC.

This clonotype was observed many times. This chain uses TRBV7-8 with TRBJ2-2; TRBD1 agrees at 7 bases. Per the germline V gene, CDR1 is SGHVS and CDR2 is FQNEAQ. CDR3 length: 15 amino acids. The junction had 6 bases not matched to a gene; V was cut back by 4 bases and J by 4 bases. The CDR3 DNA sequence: TGTGCCAGCAGCTACCCTCCAGGGGGCACCGGGGAGCTGTTTTTT. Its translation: CASSYPPGGTGELFF.

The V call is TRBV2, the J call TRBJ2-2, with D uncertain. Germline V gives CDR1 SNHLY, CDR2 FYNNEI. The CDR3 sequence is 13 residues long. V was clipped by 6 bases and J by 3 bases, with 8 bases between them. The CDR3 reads CASRKYDTGELFF. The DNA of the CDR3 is TGTGCCAGCAGGAAGTACGACACCGGGGAGCTGTTTTTT. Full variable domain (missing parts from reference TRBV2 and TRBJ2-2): EPEVTQTPSHQVTQMGQEVILRCVPISNHLYFYWYRQILGQKVEFLVSFYNNEISEKSEIFDDQFSVERPDGSNFTLKIRSTKLEDSAMYFCASRKYDTGELFFGEGSRLTVL.

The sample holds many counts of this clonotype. For the CDR3, the DNA is TGTGCCACCAGCAGAGGCCCCACGCCCCAGCATTTT. Its translation: CATSRGPTPQHF. This chain connects TRBV15 to TRBJ1-5; D is unresolved. V lost 1 base, J lost 9 bases, and 7 bases lay in between. Germline CDR1 reads LNHNV; CDR2 reads YYDKDF (reference sequence). This CDR3 is 12 amino acids long. Full variable domain (remainder filled in from reference TRBV15 and TRBJ1-5): DAMVIQNPRYQVTQFGKPVTLSCSQTLNHNVMYWYQQKSSQAPKLLFHYYDKDFNNEADTPDNFQSRRPNTSFCFLDIRSPGLGDTAMYLCATSRGPTPQHFGDGTRLSIL.

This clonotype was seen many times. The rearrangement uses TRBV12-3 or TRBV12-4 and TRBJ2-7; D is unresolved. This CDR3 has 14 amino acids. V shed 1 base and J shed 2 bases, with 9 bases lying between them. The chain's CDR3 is CASSLGAPTYEQYF. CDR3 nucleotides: TGTGCCAGCAGTTTAGGGGCCCCAACCTACGAGCAGTACTTC.

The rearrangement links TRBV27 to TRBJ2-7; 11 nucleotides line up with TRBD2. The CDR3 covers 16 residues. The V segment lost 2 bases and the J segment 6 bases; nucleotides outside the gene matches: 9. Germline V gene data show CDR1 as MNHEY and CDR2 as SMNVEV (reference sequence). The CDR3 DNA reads TGTGCCAGCAGTTTAACTAGCGGGGGAGGCGTCTTCGAGCAGTACTTC. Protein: CASSLTSGGGVFEQYF.

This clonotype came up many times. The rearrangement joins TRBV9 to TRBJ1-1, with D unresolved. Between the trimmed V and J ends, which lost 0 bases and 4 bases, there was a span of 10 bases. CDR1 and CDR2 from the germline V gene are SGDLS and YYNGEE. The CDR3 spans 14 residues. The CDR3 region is CASSVEGKVTEAFF. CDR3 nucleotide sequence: TGTGCCAGCAGCGTAGAAGGAAAAGTCACTGAAGCTTTCTTT.

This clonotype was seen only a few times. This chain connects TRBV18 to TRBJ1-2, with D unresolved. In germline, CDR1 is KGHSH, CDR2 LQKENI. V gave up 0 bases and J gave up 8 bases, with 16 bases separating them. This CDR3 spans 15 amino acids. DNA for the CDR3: TGTGCCAGCTCACCACCGGGATCATCTCCTGGCGGCTACACCTTC. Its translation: CASSPPGSSPGGYTF.

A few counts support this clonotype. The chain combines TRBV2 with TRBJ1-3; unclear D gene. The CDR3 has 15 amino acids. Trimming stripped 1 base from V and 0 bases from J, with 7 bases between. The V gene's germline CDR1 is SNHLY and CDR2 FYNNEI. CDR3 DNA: TGTGCCAGCAGTGAAGACAGAGCCTCTGGAAACACCATATATTTT. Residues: CASSEDRASGNTIYF.

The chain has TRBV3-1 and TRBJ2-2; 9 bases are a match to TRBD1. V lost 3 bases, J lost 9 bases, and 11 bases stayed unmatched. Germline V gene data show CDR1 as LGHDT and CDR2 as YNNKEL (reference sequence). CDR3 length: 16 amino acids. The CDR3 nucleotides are TGTGCCAGCAGCCAGGGGGGGACAGGGTGGAAACGGGAGCTGTTTTTT. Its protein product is CASSQGGTGWKRELFF.